Here is one T cell receptor beta chain with its context. The participants were between about 18 and 90 years old and came from 24 US areas. The source of the sample is a study of blood T cell repertoires in COVID-19. Produced via immunoSEQ multiplex PCR; TCRdb's table is partial and in-frame only. Seen here are 150,000 to 200,000 clones, roughly 90% observed once, and the top ten hold 0.95% to 1.5%. CDR3 size: 18 residues. CDR1 is LNHDA and CDR2 is SQIVND in the germline V gene (reference sequence). Trimming took off 1 base at V and 5 bases at J, with 23 bases between the two ends. Sequencing was performed on PBMCs or T cells enriched from blood (not recorded which). The receptor was isolated from a human donor with acute COVID-19. The donor label of this sample is uncertain. This chain connects TRBV19 to TRBJ1-1; D is possibly TRBD1 (5 bases). The chain's CDR3 is CASSIGKSGGVYRTEAFF. The CDR3 DNA is TGTGCCAGTAGTATAGGGAAGTCGGGAGGGGTCTACAGGACTGAAGCTTTCTTT.